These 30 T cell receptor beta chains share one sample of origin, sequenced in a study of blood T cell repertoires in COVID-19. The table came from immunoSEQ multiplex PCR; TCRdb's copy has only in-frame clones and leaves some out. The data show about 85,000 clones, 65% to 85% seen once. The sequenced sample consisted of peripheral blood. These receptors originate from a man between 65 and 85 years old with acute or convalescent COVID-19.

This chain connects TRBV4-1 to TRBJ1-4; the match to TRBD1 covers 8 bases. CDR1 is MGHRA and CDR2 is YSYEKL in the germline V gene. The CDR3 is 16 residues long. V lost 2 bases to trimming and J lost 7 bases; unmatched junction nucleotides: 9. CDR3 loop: CASSQFPDRGGEKLFF. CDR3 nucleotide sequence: TGCGCCAGCAGCCAATTTCCCGACAGGGGAGGTGAAAAACTGTTTTTT.

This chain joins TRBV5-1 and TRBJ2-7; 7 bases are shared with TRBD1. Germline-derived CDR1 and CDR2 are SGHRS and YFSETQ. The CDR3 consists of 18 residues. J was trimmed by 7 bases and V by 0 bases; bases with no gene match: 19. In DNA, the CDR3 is TGCGCCAGCAGCTTGGTATGGGGGACAGTGGATCGATTAGGAGAGCAGTACGTC. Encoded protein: CASSLVWGTVDRLGEQYV.

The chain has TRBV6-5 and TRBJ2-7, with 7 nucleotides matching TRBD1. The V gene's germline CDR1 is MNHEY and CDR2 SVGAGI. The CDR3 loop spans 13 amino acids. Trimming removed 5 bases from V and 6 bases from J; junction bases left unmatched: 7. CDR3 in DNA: TGTGCCAGCAGTAGGGGGACAGTGAGCGAGCAGTACTTC. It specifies CASSRGTVSEQYF.

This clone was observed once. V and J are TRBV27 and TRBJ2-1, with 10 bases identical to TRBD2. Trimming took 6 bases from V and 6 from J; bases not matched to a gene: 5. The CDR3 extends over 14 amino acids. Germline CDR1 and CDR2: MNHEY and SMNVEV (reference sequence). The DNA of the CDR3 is TGTGCCAGCAGACTAGCGGGGATTACCAATGAGCAGTTCTTC. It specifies CASRLAGITNEQFF.

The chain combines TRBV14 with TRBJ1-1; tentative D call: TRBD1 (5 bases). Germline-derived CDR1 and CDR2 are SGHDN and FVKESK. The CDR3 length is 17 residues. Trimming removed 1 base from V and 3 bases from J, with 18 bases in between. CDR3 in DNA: TGTGCCAGCAGCCAAGGGTCTAGGGGAAGACATTACACTGAAGCTTTCTTT. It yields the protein CASSQGSRGRHYTEAFF.

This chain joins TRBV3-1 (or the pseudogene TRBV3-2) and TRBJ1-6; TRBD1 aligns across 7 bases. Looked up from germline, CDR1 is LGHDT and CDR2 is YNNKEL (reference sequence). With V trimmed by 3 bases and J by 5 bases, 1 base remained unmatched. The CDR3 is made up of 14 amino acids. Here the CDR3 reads CASSQGQNNSPLHF. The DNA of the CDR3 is TGTGCCAGCAGCCAGGGACAGAATAATTCACCCCTCCACTTT.

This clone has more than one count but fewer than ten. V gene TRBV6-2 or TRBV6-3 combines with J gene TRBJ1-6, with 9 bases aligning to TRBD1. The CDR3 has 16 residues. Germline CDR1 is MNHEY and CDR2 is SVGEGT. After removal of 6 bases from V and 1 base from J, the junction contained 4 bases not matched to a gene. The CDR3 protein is CASSRDRGSYNSPLHF. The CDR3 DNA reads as TGTGCCAGCAGCCGAGACAGGGGGTCCTATAATTCACCCCTCCACTTT.

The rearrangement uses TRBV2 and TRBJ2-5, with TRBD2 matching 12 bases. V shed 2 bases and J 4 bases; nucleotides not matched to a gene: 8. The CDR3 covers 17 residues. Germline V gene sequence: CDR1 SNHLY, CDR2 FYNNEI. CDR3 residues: CASSELGLAGGRETQYF. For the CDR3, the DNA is TGTGCCAGCAGTGAATTGGGGCTAGCGGGGGGGCGAGAGACCCAGTACTTC.

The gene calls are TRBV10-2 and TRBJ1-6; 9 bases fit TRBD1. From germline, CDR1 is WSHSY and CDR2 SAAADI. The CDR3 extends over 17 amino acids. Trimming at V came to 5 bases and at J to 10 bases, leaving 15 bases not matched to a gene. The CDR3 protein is CASSKIRDRDPRSPLHF. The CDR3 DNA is TGCGCCAGCAGTAAAATCCGGGACAGGGACCCTAGATCACCCCTCCACTTT.

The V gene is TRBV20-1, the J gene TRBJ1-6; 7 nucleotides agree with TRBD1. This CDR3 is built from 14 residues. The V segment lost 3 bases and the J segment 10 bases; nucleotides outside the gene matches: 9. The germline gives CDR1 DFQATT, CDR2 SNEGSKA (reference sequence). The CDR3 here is CSASETGSGSPLHF. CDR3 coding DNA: TGCAGTGCTAGTGAGACAGGGAGTGGATCACCCCTCCACTTT.

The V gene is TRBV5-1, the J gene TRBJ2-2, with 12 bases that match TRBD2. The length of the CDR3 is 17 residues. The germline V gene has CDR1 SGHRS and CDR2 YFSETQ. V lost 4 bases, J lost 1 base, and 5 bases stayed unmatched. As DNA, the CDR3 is TGCGCCAGCAGCCCACTAGCGGGGGGCCTGAACACCGGGGAGCTGTTTTTT. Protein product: CASSPLAGGLNTGELFF.

DNA of the CDR3: TGTGCCAGCAGCCAAGCGTCCTATAATTCACCCCTCCACTTT. Translation gives CASSQASYNSPLHF. The rearrangement joins TRBV16 to TRBJ1-6; D call uncertain. This CDR3 is 14 amino acids long. The germline V gene has CDR1 KGHSY and CDR2 FQNENV. Deletions cut 2 bases from V and 1 base from J, with 3 bases between.

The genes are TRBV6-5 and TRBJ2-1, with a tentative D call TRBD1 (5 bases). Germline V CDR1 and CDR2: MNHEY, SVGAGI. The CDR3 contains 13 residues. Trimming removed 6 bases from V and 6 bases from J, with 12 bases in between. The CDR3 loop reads CASSSDSLNEQFF. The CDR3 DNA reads TGTGCCAGCAGCTCCGACAGCCTCAATGAGCAGTTCTTC.

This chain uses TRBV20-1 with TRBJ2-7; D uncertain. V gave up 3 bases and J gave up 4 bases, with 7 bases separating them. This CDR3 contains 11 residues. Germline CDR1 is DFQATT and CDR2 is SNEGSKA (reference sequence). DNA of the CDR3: TGCAGTGCTAGTCCGGTTTACGAGCAGTACTTC. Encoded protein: CSASPVYEQYF.

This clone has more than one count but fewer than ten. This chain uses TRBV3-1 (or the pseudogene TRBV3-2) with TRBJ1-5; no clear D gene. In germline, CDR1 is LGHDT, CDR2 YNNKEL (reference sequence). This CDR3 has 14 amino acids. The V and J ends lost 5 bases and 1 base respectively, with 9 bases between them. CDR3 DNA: TGTGCCAGCAGCTTACAGTGGAGCAATCAGCCCCAGCATTTT. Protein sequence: CASSLQWSNQPQHF.

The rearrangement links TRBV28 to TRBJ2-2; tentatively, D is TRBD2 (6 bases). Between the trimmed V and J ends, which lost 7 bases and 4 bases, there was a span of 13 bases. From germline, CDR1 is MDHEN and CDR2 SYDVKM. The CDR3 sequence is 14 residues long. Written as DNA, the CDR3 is TGTGCCAGCATTGGGGGGATCCGCACCGGGGAGCTGTTTTTT. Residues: CASIGGIRTGELFF.

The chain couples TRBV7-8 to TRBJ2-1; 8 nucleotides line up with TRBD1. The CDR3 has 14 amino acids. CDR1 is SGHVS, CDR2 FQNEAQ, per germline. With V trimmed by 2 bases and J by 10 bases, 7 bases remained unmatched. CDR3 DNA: TGTGCCAGCAGCTTAATCCCAGGGGGCAGGGAGCAGTTCTTC. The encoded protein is CASSLIPGGREQFF. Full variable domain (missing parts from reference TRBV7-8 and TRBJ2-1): GAGVSQSPRYKVAKRGQDVALRCDPISGHVSLFWYQQALGQGPEFLTYFQNEAQLDKSGLPSDRFFAERPEGSVSTLKIQRTQQEDSAVYLCASSLIPGGREQFFGPGTRLTVL.

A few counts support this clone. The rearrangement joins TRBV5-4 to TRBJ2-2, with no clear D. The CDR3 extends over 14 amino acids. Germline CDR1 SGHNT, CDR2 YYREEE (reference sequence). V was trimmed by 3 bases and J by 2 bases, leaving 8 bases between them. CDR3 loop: CASSWAPNTGELFF. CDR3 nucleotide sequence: TGTGCCAGCAGCTGGGCCCCTAACACCGGGGAGCTGTTTTTT.

The CDR3: CASSQLGQLLYTF. CDR3 DNA: TGTGCCAGCAGCCAGCTGGGACAGCTCCTCTACACCTTC. The V call is TRBV7-9, the J call TRBJ1-2; 7 bases are shared with TRBD1. In germline, CDR1 is SEHNR, CDR2 FQNEAQ (reference sequence). The CDR3 has 13 residues. J was trimmed by 10 bases and V by 5 bases; bases with no gene match: 10.

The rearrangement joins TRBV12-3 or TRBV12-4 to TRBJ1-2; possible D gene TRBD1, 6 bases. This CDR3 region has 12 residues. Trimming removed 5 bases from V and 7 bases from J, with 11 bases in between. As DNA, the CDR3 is TGTGCCAGCAGTATCGGACAGCTTGGCTACACCTTC. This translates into CASSIGQLGYTF.

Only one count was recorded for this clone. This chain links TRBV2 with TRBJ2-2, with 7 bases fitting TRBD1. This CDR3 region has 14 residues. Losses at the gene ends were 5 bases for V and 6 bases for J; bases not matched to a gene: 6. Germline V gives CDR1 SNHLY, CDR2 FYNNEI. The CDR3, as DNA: TGTGCCAGCAGTTCCTTACAGGGGCCCGGGGAGCTGTTTTTT. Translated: CASSSLQGPGELFF.

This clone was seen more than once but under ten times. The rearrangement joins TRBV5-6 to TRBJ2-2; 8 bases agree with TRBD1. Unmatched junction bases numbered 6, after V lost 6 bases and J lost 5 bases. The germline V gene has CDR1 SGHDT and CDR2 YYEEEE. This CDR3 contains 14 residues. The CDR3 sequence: CASKSTGATGELFF. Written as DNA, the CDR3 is TGTGCCAGCAAATCGACAGGGGCTACCGGGGAGCTGTTTTTT. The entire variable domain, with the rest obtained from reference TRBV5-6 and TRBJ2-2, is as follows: DAGVTQSPTHLIKTRGQQVTLRCSPKSGHDTVSWYQQALGQGPQFIFQYYEEEERQRGNFPDRFSGHQFPNYSSELNVNALLLGDSALYLCASKSTGATGELFFGEGSRLTVL.

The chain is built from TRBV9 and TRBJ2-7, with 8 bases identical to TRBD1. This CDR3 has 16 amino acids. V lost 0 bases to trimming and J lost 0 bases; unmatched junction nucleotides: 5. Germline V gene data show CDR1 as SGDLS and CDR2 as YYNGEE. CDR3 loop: CASSVEDRGLSYEQYF. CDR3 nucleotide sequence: TGTGCCAGCAGCGTAGAAGACAGGGGCCTCTCCTACGAGCAGTACTTC.

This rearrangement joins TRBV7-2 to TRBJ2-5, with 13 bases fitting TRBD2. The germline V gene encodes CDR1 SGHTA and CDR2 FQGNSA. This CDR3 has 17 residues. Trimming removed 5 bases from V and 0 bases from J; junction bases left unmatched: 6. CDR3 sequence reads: CASSLVTSGGDQETQYF. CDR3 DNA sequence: TGTGCCAGCAGCCTAGTCACTAGCGGGGGGGACCAAGAGACCCAGTACTTC.

The CDR3 reads CASSPGPGGLGNTIYF. CDR3 nucleotide sequence: TGTGCCAGCAGCCCGGGGCCGGGGGGCCTCGGAAACACCATATATTTT. The chain employs TRBV5-5 and TRBJ1-3; possible D gene TRBD1, 6 bases. V was cut by 4 bases and J by 4 bases, with 18 bases left in between. The CDR3 sequence is 16 residues long. CDR1 is SGHKS and CDR2 is YYEKEE in the germline V gene (reference sequence).

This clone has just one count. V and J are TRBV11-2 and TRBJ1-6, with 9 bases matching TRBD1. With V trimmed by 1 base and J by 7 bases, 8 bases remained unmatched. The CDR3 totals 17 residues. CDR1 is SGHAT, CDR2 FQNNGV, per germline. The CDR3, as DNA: TGTGCCAGCAGCTTAGGGGTCACAGGGGGCTTAAATTCACCCCTCCACTTT. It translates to CASSLGVTGGLNSPLHF. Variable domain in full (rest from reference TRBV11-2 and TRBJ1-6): EAGVAQSPRYKIIEKRQSVAFWCNPISGHATLYWYQQILGQGPKLLIQFQNNGVVDDSQLPKDRFSAERLKGVDSTLKIQPAKLEDSAVYLCASSLGVTGGLNSPLHFGNGTRLTVT.

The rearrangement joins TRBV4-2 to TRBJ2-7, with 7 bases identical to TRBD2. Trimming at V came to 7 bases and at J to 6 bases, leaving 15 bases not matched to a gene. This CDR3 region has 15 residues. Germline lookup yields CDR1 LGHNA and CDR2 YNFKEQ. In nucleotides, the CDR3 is TGTGCCAGCACCCCGAACACGGGGGGAGGTTTCGAGCAGTACTTC. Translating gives CASTPNTGGGFEQYF.

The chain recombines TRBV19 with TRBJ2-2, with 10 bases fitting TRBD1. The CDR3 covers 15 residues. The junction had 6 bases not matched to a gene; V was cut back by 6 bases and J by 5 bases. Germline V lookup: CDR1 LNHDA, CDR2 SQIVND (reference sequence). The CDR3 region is CASSPGQGETGELFF. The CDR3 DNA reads TGTGCCAGTAGCCCAGGACAGGGGGAGACCGGGGAGCTGTTTTTT. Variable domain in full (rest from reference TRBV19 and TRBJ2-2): DGGITQSPKYLFRKEGQNVTLSCEQNLNHDAMYWYRQDPGQGLRLIYYSQIVNDFQKGDIAEGYSVSREKKESFPLTVTSAQKNPTAFYLCASSPGQGETGELFFGEGSRLTVL.

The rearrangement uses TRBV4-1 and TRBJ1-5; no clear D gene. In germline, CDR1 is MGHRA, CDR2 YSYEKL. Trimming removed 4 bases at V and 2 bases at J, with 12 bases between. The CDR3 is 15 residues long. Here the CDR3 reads CASSRSHVGNQPQHF. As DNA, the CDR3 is TGCGCCAGCAGCCGAAGCCATGTCGGCAATCAGCCCCAGCATTTT.

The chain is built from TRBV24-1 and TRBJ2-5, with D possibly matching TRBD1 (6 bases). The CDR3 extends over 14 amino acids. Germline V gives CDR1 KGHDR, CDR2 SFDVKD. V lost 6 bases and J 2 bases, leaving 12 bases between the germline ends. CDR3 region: CATSNTGSQETQYF. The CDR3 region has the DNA TGTGCCACCAGTAATACAGGGAGTCAAGAGACCCAGTACTTC.